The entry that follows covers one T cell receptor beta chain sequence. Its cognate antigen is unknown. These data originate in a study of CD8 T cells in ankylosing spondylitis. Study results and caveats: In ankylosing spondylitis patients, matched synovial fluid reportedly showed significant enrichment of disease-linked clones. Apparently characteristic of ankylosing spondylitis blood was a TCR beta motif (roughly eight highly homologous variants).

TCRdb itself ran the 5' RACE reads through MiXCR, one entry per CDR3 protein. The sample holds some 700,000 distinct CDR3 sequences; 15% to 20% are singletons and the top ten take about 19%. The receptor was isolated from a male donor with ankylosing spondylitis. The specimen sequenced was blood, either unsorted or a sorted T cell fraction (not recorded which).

The CDR3 region has the DNA TGTGCCAGCAGCTTAGGAGTGGGACAAGGGGGTAACACTGAAGCTTTCTTT. Amino acid sequence: CASSLGVGQGGNTEAFF. This chain connects TRBV7-9 to TRBJ1-1; possible D gene TRBD1, 6 bases. Trimming took off 1 base at V and 2 bases at J, with 17 bases between the two ends. Germline-derived CDR1 and CDR2 are SEHNR and FQNEAQ (reference sequence). The CDR3 sequence is 17 residues long.